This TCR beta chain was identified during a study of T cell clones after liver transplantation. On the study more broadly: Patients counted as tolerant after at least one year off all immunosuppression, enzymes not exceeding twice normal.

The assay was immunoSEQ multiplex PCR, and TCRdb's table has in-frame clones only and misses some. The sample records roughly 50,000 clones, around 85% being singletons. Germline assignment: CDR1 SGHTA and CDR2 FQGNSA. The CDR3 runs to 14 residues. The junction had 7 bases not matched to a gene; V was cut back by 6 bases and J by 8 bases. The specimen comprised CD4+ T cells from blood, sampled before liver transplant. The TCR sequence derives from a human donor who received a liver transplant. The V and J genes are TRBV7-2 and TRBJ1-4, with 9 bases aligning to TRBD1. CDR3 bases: TGTGCCAGCAGGATTGACAGGGGGACCGAAAAACTGTTTTTT. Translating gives CASRIDRGTEKLFF.